The 25 T cell receptor beta chains in this list originate from one sample, sequenced in a study of cytomegalovirus exposure and HLA in healthy donors. Vbeta (60) and Jbeta (13) primers were used in the PCR. Profiled with immunoSEQ multiplex PCR; TCRdb holds only in-frame clones, not every one. This sample yields about 180,000 clones, of which about 78% are seen a single time; 5.7% belongs to the top ten. The sequencing sample was made of PBMCs. These receptors came from a man aged 35-49 years in good health and CMV-seronegative.

V and J are TRBV27 and TRBJ2-7; 15 bases line up with TRBD2. CDR3 length equals 20 residues. Germline-derived CDR1 and CDR2 are MNHEY and SMNVEV (reference sequence). V shed 3 bases, J shed 0 bases, and the junction held 12 bases outside the gene matches. The CDR3 nucleotides read TGTGCCAGCAGTTTCTTACCGGGACTAGCGGGAGGAAGGGTCTCCTACGAGCAGTACTTC. Encoded protein: CASSFLPGLAGGRVSYEQYF.

With regard to this clone: Different DNA sequences within this sample yield the same CDR3. The gene calls are TRBV11-3 and TRBJ1-6, with D possibly matching TRBD1 (6 bases). From germline, CDR1 is SGHNT and CDR2 YENEEA. CDR3 size: 17 residues. V lost 2 bases and J 4 bases, leaving 15 bases between the germline ends. The DNA of the CDR3 is TGTGCCAGCAGCTTAAGCCGGGGGGCCCTTTATAATTCACCCCTCCACTTT. Amino acids: CASSLSRGALYNSPLHF.

The chain couples TRBV7-2 to TRBJ1-3; D remains ambiguous. The ends were cut back, 1 base at V and 0 bases at J, with 13 bases in the middle. The CDR3 has 17 amino acids. Germline-derived CDR1 and CDR2 are SGHTA and FQGNSA. The CDR3 sequence is CASSLVRSGASGNTIYF. For the CDR3, the DNA is TGTGCCAGCAGCTTAGTTCGGTCAGGTGCCTCTGGAAACACCATATATTTT.

The V call is TRBV5-1, the J call TRBJ2-2; D might be TRBD2 (5 bases). Germline V gene lookup returns CDR1 SGHRS and CDR2 YFSETQ. The CDR3 runs to 14 residues. V was shortened by 4 bases and J by 10 bases, with 17 bases between the two germline ends. The chain's CDR3 is CASSIAGVPAELFF. DNA for the CDR3: TGCGCCAGCAGCATTGCCGGGGTGCCGGCGGAGCTGTTTTTT. The complete variable domain, with remaining parts taken from reference TRBV5-1 and TRBJ2-2, reads KAGVTQTPRYLIKTRGQQVTLSCSPISGHRSVSWYQQTPGQGLQFLFEYFSETQRNKGNFPGRFSGRQFSNSRSEMNVSTLELGDSALYLCASSIAGVPAELFFGEGSRLTVL.

The rearrangement joins TRBV7-8 to TRBJ2-1, with D possibly TRBD1 on 5 matching bases. The V and J ends lost 1 base and 0 bases respectively, with 13 bases between them. CDR3 length: 17 amino acids. Germline loops: CDR1 SGHVS, CDR2 FQNEAQ. CDR3 loop: CASSLDRKIYSYNEQFF. CDR3 coding DNA: TGTGCCAGCAGCTTAGACAGGAAGATTTACTCCTACAATGAGCAGTTCTTC.

This chain connects TRBV29-1 to TRBJ2-5, with 10 bases lining up with TRBD2. Trimming removed 1 base from V and 4 bases from J; junction bases left unmatched: 9. The CDR3 runs 16 residues. Germline V lookup: CDR1 SQVTM, CDR2 ANQGSEA. For the CDR3, the DNA is TGCAGCGTTGAAGGGCTAGCGGGGGCCGGGGGAGAGACCCAGTACTTC. It codes for CSVEGLAGAGGETQYF.

V gene TRBV2 combines with J gene TRBJ2-7; TRBD2 matches 11 bases. The trim removed 6 bases at V and 7 bases at J, leaving 8 bases unmatched. Germline lookup yields CDR1 SNHLY and CDR2 FYNNEI. The CDR3 extends over 14 amino acids. The CDR3 sequence: CASRRVAGGREQYF. The CDR3 bases are TGTGCCAGCAGAAGGGTAGCGGGAGGGCGGGAGCAGTACTTC.

The V gene is TRBV11-3, the J gene TRBJ1-4, with TRBD1 as a possible D gene (6 bases). Trimming left V 5 bases short and J 16 bases short, with 23 bases between. CDR1 is SGHNT and CDR2 is YENEEA in the germline V gene. This CDR3 comprises 14 residues. CDR3 in DNA: TGTGCCAGCAGCCGGCGGGGGCAGGGGACCCGACCGTTTTTT. Translating it yields CASSRRGQGTRPFF.

The chain joins TRBV9 to TRBJ2-5, with TRBD2 matching 10 bases. CDR3 size: 14 residues. Germline trimming cut 3 bases from V and 5 bases from J; bases unmatched to any gene: 4. Germline-derived CDR1 and CDR2 are SGDLS and YYNGEE. This CDR3 reads CASSGEGLAETQYF. CDR3 DNA: TGTGCCAGCAGCGGGGAGGGACTAGCGGAGACCCAGTACTTC.

The V and J genes are TRBV18 and TRBJ2-5; 14 bases agree with TRBD2. This CDR3 is built from 15 residues. V trimming: 6 bases; J trimming: 4 bases; junction bases outside the gene matches: 4. CDR1 KGHSH and CDR2 LQKENI come from the germline V gene. CDR3 sequence reads: CASSQGLAGVETQYF. The CDR3 DNA reads TGTGCCAGCTCCCAGGGACTAGCGGGAGTAGAGACCCAGTACTTC.

V and J are TRBV5-4 and TRBJ2-7; 8 nucleotides agree with TRBD2. This CDR3 comprises 17 residues. V shed 2 bases and J 3 bases; nucleotides not matched to a gene: 13. Germline CDR1 SGHNT, CDR2 YYREEE (reference sequence). The CDR3 sequence: CASSLDSGTRGNYEQYF. CDR3 DNA sequence: TGTGCCAGCAGCTTAGACTCCGGGACTAGGGGAAACTACGAGCAGTACTTC.

The chain has TRBV27 and TRBJ2-7; 8 bases align to TRBD2. V gave up 4 bases and J gave up 3 bases; unmatched junction bases: 5. Germline V gene sequence: CDR1 MNHEY, CDR2 SMNVEV (reference sequence). The CDR3 extends over 14 amino acids. The CDR3 coding sequence is TGTGCCAGCAGTTATAGCGGGGCAAACTACGAGCAGTACTTC. It codes for CASSYSGANYEQYF.

The chain couples TRBV14 to TRBJ2-1; the match to TRBD1 covers 12 bases. Germline values: CDR1 SGHDN, CDR2 FVKESK. The CDR3 covers 18 residues. The J segment lost 3 bases and the V segment lost 4 bases, leaving 10 bases of the junction unmatched. The CDR3 reads CASSPGTGGFSYYNEQFF. In DNA, the CDR3 is TGTGCCAGCAGCCCCGGGACAGGGGGCTTTAGTTACTACAATGAGCAGTTCTTC.

The chain is built from TRBV7-9 and TRBJ1-6; no definite D call. The CDR3 consists of 15 residues. Looked up from germline, CDR1 is SEHNR and CDR2 is FQNEAQ (reference sequence). Trimming stripped 1 base from V and 7 bases from J, with 11 bases between. CDR3 sequence (DNA): TGTGCCAGCAGCTTAGAGGGAGTATCGAATTCACCCCTCCACTTT. Translation gives CASSLEGVSNSPLHF.

The chain employs TRBV5-5 and TRBJ2-7; 10 bases fit TRBD2. Unmatched junction bases numbered 9, after V lost 2 bases and J lost 4 bases. The CDR3 is 16 residues long. Germline V CDR1 and CDR2: SGHKS, YYEKEE (reference sequence). The CDR3 sequence: CASSFGIAGGGYEQYF. The CDR3 bases are TGTGCCAGCAGCTTCGGGATAGCGGGGGGTGGGTACGAGCAGTACTTC.

The CDR3 coding sequence is TGCGCCAGCAGCTTGGAGACAGGGTTGGGCTACACCTTC. Translated: CASSLETGLGYTF. The rearrangement links TRBV5-1 to TRBJ1-2; 7 bases agree with TRBD1. Trimming removed 0 bases from V and 8 bases from J; junction bases left unmatched: 4. The CDR3 totals 13 residues. Germline lookup yields CDR1 SGHRS and CDR2 YFSETQ.

The chain combines TRBV7-2 with TRBJ1-2; D not certain. Trimming took off 5 bases at V and 3 bases at J, with 10 bases between the two ends. This CDR3 region has 13 residues. The germline V gene has CDR1 SGHTA and CDR2 FQGNSA. The CDR3 nucleotides are TGTGCCAGCAGCGGGGAGAGATACTATGGCTACACCTTC. Translated, it gives CASSGERYYGYTF.

V gene TRBV7-2 combines with J gene TRBJ2-7; D gene uncertain. The V and J ends lost 0 bases and 3 bases respectively, with 15 bases between them. The length of the CDR3 is 16 residues. Per the germline V gene, CDR1 is SGHTA and CDR2 is FQGNSA. CDR3 nucleotides: TGTGCCAGCAGCTTAGCGCGACTGGCGGAGCACTACGAGCAGTACTTC. The encoded protein is CASSLARLAEHYEQYF.

This clone appeared a few times. The J gene is TRBJ2-2, the V gene TRBV7-2; 8 bases agree with TRBD1. The V gene's germline CDR1 is SGHTA and CDR2 FQGNSA. V trimming: 5 bases; J trimming: 7 bases; junction bases outside the gene matches: 9. The CDR3 covers 15 residues. The CDR3 sequence is CASSQQGAPRGELFF. The CDR3 DNA reads TGTGCCAGCAGCCAGCAGGGGGCCCCCCGCGGGGAGCTGTTTTTT.

CDR3 amino acids: CASSPRTGRNRETQYF. DNA for the CDR3: TGTGCCAGCAGCCCCCGAACAGGGCGAAATCGTGAGACCCAGTACTTC. This chain uses TRBV9 with TRBJ2-5; a possible D gene is TRBD1 (6 bases). V lost 4 bases to trimming and J lost 5 bases, with 21 bases between them. Germline loops: CDR1 SGDLS, CDR2 YYNGEE. This CDR3 region has 16 residues.

This rearrangement joins TRBV15 to TRBJ2-6; TRBD1 matches 9 bases. Trimming at V came to 1 base and at J to 0 bases, leaving 4 bases not matched to a gene. The CDR3 runs 18 residues. The germline V gene encodes CDR1 LNHNV and CDR2 YYDKDF (reference sequence). CDR3 DNA sequence: TGTGCCACCAGCAGAGGGACAGGGGATCTCTCTGGGGCCAACGTCCTGACTTTC. It codes for CATSRGTGDLSGANVLTF.

CDR3 sequence: CASSPGTGDYEQYF. The CDR3, as DNA: TGTGCCAGCTCACCAGGGACAGGTGACTACGAGCAGTACTTC. The chain couples TRBV18 to TRBJ2-7; 8 bases are a match to TRBD1. The ends lost 2 bases at V and 3 bases at J; junction bases unmatched: 3. The CDR3 loop spans 14 amino acids. Per the germline V gene, CDR1 is KGHSH and CDR2 is LQKENI.

The chain has TRBV5-1 and TRBJ1-2, with TRBD1 as a possible D gene (5 bases). CDR1 and CDR2 from the germline V gene are SGHRS and YFSETQ. The CDR3 has 13 residues. V gave up 0 bases and J gave up 12 bases, with 15 bases separating them. CDR3 amino acids: CASSLAPGTINTF. Written as DNA, the CDR3 is TGCGCCAGCAGCTTGGCCCCAGGGACTATTAACACCTTC.

This clone was counted once. V is TRBV18 and J is TRBJ2-1; a weak D match, TRBD1 (6 bases). Trimming took off 3 bases at V and 3 bases at J, with 15 bases between the two ends. CDR1 KGHSH and CDR2 LQKENI come from the germline V gene. The CDR3 runs 16 residues. CDR3 nucleotide sequence: TGTGCCAGCTCACCGAAAGGACAGTCGAACTACAATGAGCAGTTCTTC. Translating it yields CASSPKGQSNYNEQFF.

This clone appeared a single time. The chain employs TRBV13 and TRBJ2-7, with 7 bases aligning to TRBD1. The CDR3 spans 14 residues. The V segment lost 3 bases and the J segment 2 bases; nucleotides outside the gene matches: 4. Germline loops: CDR1 PRHDT, CDR2 FYEKMQ (reference sequence). CDR3 sequence reads: CASSFGQVPYEQYF. CDR3 in DNA: TGTGCCAGCAGCTTCGGACAGGTCCCCTACGAGCAGTACTTC.